Sequencing of this T cell receptor (beta chain) was carried out in a study of cytomegalovirus exposure and HLA in healthy donors. Study outcomes and limitations: Accounts indicate the classifier identified cytomegalovirus status with strong specificity and sensitivity. The listing of 150 to 200 TCR beta chains classed them as cytomegalovirus-associated. A subsequent analysis found that TCR clusters from the first cohort also tended to co-occur in the 120 validation repertoires, with approximately 95% of cluster scores above 0. In vitro testing confirmed a few CMV-associated chains as specific for CMV antigens.

For this clone: Its target is not known.

This table comes from immunoSEQ multiplex PCR, and its TCRdb copy is limited to in-frame clones, with some not included. This sample has 120,000 to 150,000 clones, with about 90% found just once. CDR1 MNHEY and CDR2 SMNVEV come from the germline V gene (reference sequence). The V segment lost 5 bases and the J segment 7 bases; nucleotides outside the gene matches: 13. CDR3 size: 18 residues. The sequenced sample was PBMCs. This chain uses TRBV27 with TRBJ1-6, with TRBD1 identical over 11 bases. This sequence was found in a man between 18 and 29 years old in good health and CMV-seronegative. The CDR3 region has the DNA TGTGCCAGCAGTGCGACCGGGACAGGGGGATTCCGGAATTCACCCCTCCACTTT. Amino acids: CASSATGTGGFRNSPLHF.